This TCR beta chain was sequenced in a study of T-cell memory formation after mild COVID-19. Germline CDR1 is SGHNT and CDR2 is YYREEE (reference sequence). V gave up 0 bases and J gave up 10 bases; unmatched junction bases: 7. The CDR3 length is 15 residues. MiXCR was run by TCRdb on the 5' RACE reads, yielding one entry per CDR3 protein. The table includes a few hundred thousand distinct CDR3 sequences, 20% to 25% detected once. The V and J genes are TRBV5-4 and TRBJ2-1; 10 bases fit TRBD2. Source material: PBMCs or a T cell subset sorted from them (not recorded which). This TCR came from an adult woman who had mild COVID-19 (a few samples of this study predate the infection). Cell type and time point are not known. CDR3 sequence reads: CASSLDLAGVGEQFF. The CDR3 DNA reads TGTGCCAGCAGCTTGGACCTAGCGGGAGTCGGGGAGCAGTTCTTC.